The rows below give T cell receptor beta chains drawn from one sample of a study of blood T cell repertoires in COVID-19. Repertoires were generated with immunoSEQ multiplex PCR, while TCRdb's copy carries only in-frame clones and drops some. This sample carries 120,000 to 150,000 clones, around 81% of them seen once, and the ten largest clones take under 15%. Specimen: peripheral blood. Receptors were obtained from a man aged 60-69 years with active or convalescent COVID-19. CDR3s leave out the opening cysteine and the closing phenylalanine or tryptophan.

j_call v_call cdr3_aa
TRBJ2-7 TRBV6-5 ASSYSGPSYEQY
TRBJ2-7 TRBV13 ASSLEGGFSSYEQY
TRBJ1-5 TRBV7-2 ASSLEGHVNQPQH
TRBJ2-7 TRBV3-1/TRBV3-2 ASRSPGYEQY
TRBJ1-5 TRBV5-6 ASSLMRGGEFGNQPQH
TRBJ1-3 TRBV5-4 ASSLDDRPGNTIY
TRBJ2-5 TRBV5-6 ASSLTITQETQY
TRBJ1-4 TRBV6-2/TRBV6-3 ASSSRGTGEEKLF
TRBJ1-3 TRBV4-2 ASSQDRRGQERKNTIY
TRBJ1-2 TRBV11-3 ASSLGRAEYT
TRBJ2-5 TRBV6-5 ASILDPRGETQY
TRBJ2-2 TRBV6-7 ASPDRAAGELF
TRBJ2-7 TRBV5-6 ASSYGDRGAYEQY
TRBJ2-7 TRBV4-2 ASSLQAPYEQY
TRBJ2-1 TRBV7-2 ASSLARRASGRGNEQF
TRBJ2-5 TRBV7-2 ASSPRWNQETQY
TRBJ1-5 TRBV30 AWSVSGEGPQH
TRBJ2-5 TRBV24-1 ATSDGGTRSETQY
TRBJ1-2 TRBV25-1 ASSPPGTGYGYT
TRBJ2-1 TRBV27 ASSLRGPLV
TRBJ2-7 TRBV3-1/TRBV3-2 ASLAFSYEQY
TRBJ1-5 TRBV6-2/TRBV6-3 ASSYLQGNQPQH
TRBJ2-1 TRBV4-3 ASSPSSLLDRGYNEQF
TRBJ1-2 TRBV5-1 ASSWRGPAGGYT
TRBJ1-1 TRBV18 ASSPQVTEAF
TRBJ2-2 TRBV5-5 ASSLAHAGELF
TRBJ1-1 TRBV18 ASSYGGRGSDTEAF
TRBJ1-1 TRBV2 ASQRGQGSTEAF
TRBJ2-1 TRBV9 ASSVATYNEQF
TRBJ1-6 TRBV12-3/TRBV12-4 ASHRTGDSPLH
TRBJ2-3 TRBV11-3 ASSWSETDTQY
TRBJ2-7 TRBV9 ASSAHWSGVYEQY
TRBJ1-4 TRBV5-5 ASSRDTSGEKLF
TRBJ1-2 TRBV2 ASSGQGVVYGYT
TRBJ1-1 TRBV19 ASSLGPGYEAF
TRBJ1-2 TRBV4-2 ASSQGQAGFGYT
TRBJ2-2 TRBV5-1 ASSPGTTFTGELF
TRBJ2-1 TRBV7-8 ASTQNYNEQF
TRBJ2-7 TRBV5-1 ASSYNTRGEQY
TRBJ1-2 TRBV5-4 ASSLSGGSPYGYT
TRBJ1-3 TRBV10-3 ATQGDRAGNTIY
TRBJ2-7 TRBV10-2 VTPKRGGYEQY
TRBJ2-3 TRBV18 ASSPGGGGDTQY
TRBJ1-6 TRBV5-4 ASSTKQGNSPLH
TRBJ2-7 TRBV7-2 ASSLVARTSGHYEQY
TRBJ1-2 TRBV29-1 SAIRQGRGISYGYT
TRBJ2-7 TRBV5-4 ASRRDGLSYEQY
TRBJ2-2 TRBV6-4 ASSDSDRGRVLGTGELF
TRBJ1-2 TRBV28 ASASGVDYGYT
TRBJ2-4 TRBV28 ASSTGLGLGNIQY
TRBJ2-2 TRBV24-1 ATSNAGTGPGELF
TRBJ1-2 TRBV7-9 ASSSPDSNYGYT